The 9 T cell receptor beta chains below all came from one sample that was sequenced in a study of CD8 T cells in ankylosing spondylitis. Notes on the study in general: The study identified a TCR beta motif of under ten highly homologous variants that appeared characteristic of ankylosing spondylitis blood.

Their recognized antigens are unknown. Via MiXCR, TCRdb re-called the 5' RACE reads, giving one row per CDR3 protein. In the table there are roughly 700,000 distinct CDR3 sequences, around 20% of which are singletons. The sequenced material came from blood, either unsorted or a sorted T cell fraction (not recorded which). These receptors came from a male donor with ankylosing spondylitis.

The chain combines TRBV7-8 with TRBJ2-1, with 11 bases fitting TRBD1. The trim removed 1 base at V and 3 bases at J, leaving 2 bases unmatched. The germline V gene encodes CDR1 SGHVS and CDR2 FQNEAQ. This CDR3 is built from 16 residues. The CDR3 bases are TGTGCCAGCAGCTTAGTGGGGACAGGGGGCTACAATGAGCAGTTCTTC. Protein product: CASSLVGTGGYNEQFF.

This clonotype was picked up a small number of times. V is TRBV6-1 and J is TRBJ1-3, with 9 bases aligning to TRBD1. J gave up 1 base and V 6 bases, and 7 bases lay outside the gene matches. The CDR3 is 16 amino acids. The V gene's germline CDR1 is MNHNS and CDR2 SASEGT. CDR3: CASREPGQGSGNTIYF. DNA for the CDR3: TGTGCCAGCAGAGAACCGGGACAGGGTTCTGGAAACACCATATATTTT.

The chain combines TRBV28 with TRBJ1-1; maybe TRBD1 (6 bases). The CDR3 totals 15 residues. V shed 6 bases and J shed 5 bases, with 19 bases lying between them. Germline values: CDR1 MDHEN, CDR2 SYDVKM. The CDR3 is CASSPIRGYLTEAFF. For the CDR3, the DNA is TGTGCCAGCAGCCCGATCAGGGGATACTTAACTGAAGCTTTCTTT.

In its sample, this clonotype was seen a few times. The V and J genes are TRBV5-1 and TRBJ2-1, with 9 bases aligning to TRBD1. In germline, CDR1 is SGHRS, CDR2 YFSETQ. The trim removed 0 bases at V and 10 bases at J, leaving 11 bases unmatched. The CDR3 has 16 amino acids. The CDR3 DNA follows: TGCGCCAGCAGCTTGGCTGGGACAGGGTTCGGCGACGAGCAGTTCTTC. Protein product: CASSLAGTGFGDEQFF. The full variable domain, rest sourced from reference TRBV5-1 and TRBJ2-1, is KAGVTQTPRYLIKTRGQQVTLSCSPISGHRSVSWYQQTPGQGLQFLFEYFSETQRNKGNFPGRFSGRQFSNSRSEMNVSTLELGDSALYLCASSLAGTGFGDEQFFGPGTRLTVL.

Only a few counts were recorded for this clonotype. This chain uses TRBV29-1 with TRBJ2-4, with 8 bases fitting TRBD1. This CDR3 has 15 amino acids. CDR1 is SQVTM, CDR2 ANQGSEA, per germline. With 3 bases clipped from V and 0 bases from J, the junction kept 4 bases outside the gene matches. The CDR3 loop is CSVEARGQAKNIQYF. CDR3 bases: TGCAGCGTTGAGGCCAGGGGGCAAGCCAAAAACATTCAGTACTTC.

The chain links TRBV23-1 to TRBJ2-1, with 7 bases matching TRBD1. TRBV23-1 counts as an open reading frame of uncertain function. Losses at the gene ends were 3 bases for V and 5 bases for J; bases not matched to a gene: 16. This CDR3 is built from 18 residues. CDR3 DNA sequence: TGCGCCAGCAGTCATCCCGAAGACCCCGGGACAGAAGACAATGAGCAGTTCTTC. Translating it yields CASSHPEDPGTEDNEQFF.

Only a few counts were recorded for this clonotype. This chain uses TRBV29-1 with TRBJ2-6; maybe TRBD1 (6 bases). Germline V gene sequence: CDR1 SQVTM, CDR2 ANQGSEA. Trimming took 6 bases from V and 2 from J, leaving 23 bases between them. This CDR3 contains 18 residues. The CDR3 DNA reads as TGCAGCGTCAATCCCTCGACAGGCCAGCGTGCTGGGGCCAACGTCCTGACTTTC. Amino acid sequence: CSVNPSTGQRAGANVLTF.

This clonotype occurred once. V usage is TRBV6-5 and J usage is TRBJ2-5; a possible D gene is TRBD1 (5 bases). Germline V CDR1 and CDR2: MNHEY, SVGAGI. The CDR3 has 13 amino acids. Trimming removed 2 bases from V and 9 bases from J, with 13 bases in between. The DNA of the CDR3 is TGTGCCAGCAGTTACGTGCAGGGTGGGGCCCAGTACTTC. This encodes CASSYVQGGAQYF.

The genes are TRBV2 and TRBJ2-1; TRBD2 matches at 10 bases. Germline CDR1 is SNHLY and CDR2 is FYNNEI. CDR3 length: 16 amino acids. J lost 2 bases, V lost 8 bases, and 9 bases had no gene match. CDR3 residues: CASPPAGGLAYNEQFF. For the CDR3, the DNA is TGTGCCAGCCCGCCAGCGGGAGGGCTCGCCTACAATGAGCAGTTCTTC.